This TCR beta chain was sequenced for a study of CD8 T cells in Susac syndrome. CDR3 size: 13 residues. J was trimmed by 8 bases and V by 6 bases; bases with no gene match: 6. RNA was extracted with the RNeasy kit, and a quantity of roughly 0.45 to 1 ug was reverse transcribed using random hexamers. Each CDR3 protein gets one entry after TCRdb re-called the immunoSEQ multiplex PCR reads with MiXCR. The sample shows roughly 150,000 distinct CDR3 sequences, 85% to 95% of them seen only once. The TCR sequence derives from a human donor with Susac syndrome. The chain recombines TRBV12-3 or TRBV12-4 with TRBJ2-1, with 8 bases lining up with TRBD2. The sequenced material came from CD4+ T cells from PBMCs. This CDR3 is CASSRTSPHEQFF. In DNA, the CDR3 is TGTGCCAGCAGCCGGACTAGCCCCCATGAGCAGTTCTTC.